This T cell receptor beta chain was identified in a study of cytomegalovirus exposure and HLA in healthy donors. Findings and caveats of the study: Later work associated 17,000 or so TCR beta sequences with HLA alleles at 0.05 false discovery rate.

Each donor's status was that of a healthy bone marrow donor. The study sampled nominally healthy donors, though unrecorded immune exposures were likely. Both 60 Vbeta primers and 13 Jbeta primers went into the PCR. Original processing notes: Later analysis identified some 88 million unique TCR beta chains, about 11 million shared. Assay: immunoSEQ multiplex PCR; the TCRdb copy retains only in-frame clones and omits some. D and trimming come from the DNA, and the V and J calls and clone size come from that table. This sample has roughly 100,000 clones, with about four fifths found just once. As regards this clone: Antigen specificity is unknown.

The CDR3 covers 14 residues. V shed 5 bases, J shed 6 bases, and the junction held 6 bases outside the gene matches. The V gene's germline CDR1 is LNHDA and CDR2 SQIVND (reference sequence). The sequence was collected from a man in his forties in good health and CMV-seronegative. Input material: PBMCs. The V and J genes are TRBV19 and TRBJ1-5; 8 bases are a match to TRBD1. The CDR3 DNA reads TGTGCCAGTAGTTCGGGGGACAGGCGTCAGCCCCAGCATTTT. Its translation: CASSSGDRRQPQHF.